The present T cell receptor beta chain was sequenced within a study of T-cell memory formation after mild COVID-19 (dated by TCRdb to the early 2020s). Broadly, across the study: Most TCR sequence clusters were specific to one of the two donors. In a couple of donors, T-cell clones that expanded and contracted after mild COVID-19 were tracked by sequencing TCRalpha and TCRbeta repertoires over time. The cohort comprised two young, previously healthy adult volunteers, one female and one male. Results and caveats for the whole study, not just this receptor: Some responding clones were found in pre-infection memory, which suggests that pre-existing cross-reactive memory T cells took part in the SARS-CoV-2 response. The study covered only a couple of mild cases, and larger cohorts including severe cases with pre-infection samples were considered necessary. From day 15 to 85, contracting clones showed balanced CD4/CD8 phenotypes, whereas a second wave of clones that expanded from day 15 to 37 leaned towards CD4+. SARS-CoV-2 specificity was not confirmed for the second-wave clones peaking on day 37. Contracting CD4+ clones turned up mainly in the CM and EM memory subsets, whereas EMRA was where CD8+ clones were enriched.

The sequencer was an Illumina NovaSeq 6000. cDNA libraries for TCRalpha and TCRbeta were prepared by 5'RACE using constant-segment primers, with sample barcodes and unique molecular identifiers added. RNA was extracted from every sample with Trizol reagent. The libraries were amplified in two PCR steps, and the second step added a second sample barcode and Illumina TruSeq adapters. The libraries were sequenced on an Illumina NovaSeq using 2 x 150 bp paired-end reads. For the original study's pipeline: Reads were demultiplexed and collapsed into UMI-guided consensus sequences with migec v1.2.7. Using mixcr v2.1.11, UMI consensuses were aligned to TRA and TRB V and J templates and then assembled into clonotypes. A clonotype was counted as expanded or contracted only when both edgeR and NoisET called the clonotype significant, with the noise models trained on biological replicates. For edgeR calls, the cutoffs were a false discovery rate-adjusted p below 0.01 and a log2 fold-change threshold of 1. PCA with hierarchical clustering of max-normalized trajectories of the 1000 most abundant clonotypes was used as exploratory dynamics analysis. Each responding clone was given a CD4 or CD8 phenotype based on the CD4+ and CD8+ repertoires, which had been sequenced separately. TCRdb applied fastp at Q25 and MiXCR to the public reads, then kept only in-frame beta chains. Rows merge per CDR3 protein into single entries with the most common DNA and genes. These V and J calls are TCRdb output, not the study's own analysis. Here the sample has about 560,000 distinct CDR3 sequences; around 16% occur a single time. About 7.4% of the sample rests with the top ten.

Turning to this clonotype: No antigen is known for it. Per-base quality was not reported, and no clone a single base away is much larger than it.

Ficoll-Paque density gradient centrifugation was the method used to isolate PBMCs. CDR1 MNHEY and CDR2 SVGEGT are derived from the germline V gene. Germline trimming: 8 bases from V, 2 bases from J; junction bases outside gene matches: 13. The CDR3 goes from the cysteine to the phenylalanine over 16 residues. The DNA shown is the 48-base CDR3, in frame from base 1. This chain joins TRBV6-2 or TRBV6-3 to TRBJ2-3; TRBD2 aligns with 7 central bases. Sequenced material: PBMCs or a T cell subset sorted from them (not recorded which). This receptor was obtained from an adult woman who had mild COVID-19 (a few samples of this study predate the infection). The sample titles of this study are shuffled in the database, so cell type and time point are left out; the donor was told from shared clones. The bases are TGTGCCAGCCTCAAGGGCACTAGCGCCTCCACAGATACGCAGTATTTT. It encodes CASLKGTSASTDTQYF.